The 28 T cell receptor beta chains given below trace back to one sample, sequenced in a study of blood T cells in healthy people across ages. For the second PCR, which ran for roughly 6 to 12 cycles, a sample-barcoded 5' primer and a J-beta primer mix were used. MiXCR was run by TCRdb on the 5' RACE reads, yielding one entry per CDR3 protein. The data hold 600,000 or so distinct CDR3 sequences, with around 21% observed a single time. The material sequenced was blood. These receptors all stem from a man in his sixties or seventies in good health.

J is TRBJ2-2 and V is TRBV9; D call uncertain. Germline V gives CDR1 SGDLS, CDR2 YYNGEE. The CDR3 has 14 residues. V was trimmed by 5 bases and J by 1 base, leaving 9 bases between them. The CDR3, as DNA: TGTGCCAGCAGAGGCGGTGAGAACACCGGGGAGCTGTTTTTT. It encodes CASRGGENTGELFF.

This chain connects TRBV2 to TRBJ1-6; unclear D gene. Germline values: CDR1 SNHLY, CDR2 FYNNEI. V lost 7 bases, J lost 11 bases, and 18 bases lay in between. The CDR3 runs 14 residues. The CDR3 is CASKSSDRNPPLHF. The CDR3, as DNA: TGTGCCAGCAAGTCCAGCGATCGGAATCCACCCCTCCACTTT.

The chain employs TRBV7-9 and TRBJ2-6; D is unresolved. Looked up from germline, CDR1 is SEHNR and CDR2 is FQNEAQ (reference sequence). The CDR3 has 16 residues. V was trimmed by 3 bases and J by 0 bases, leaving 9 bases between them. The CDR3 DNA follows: TGTGCCAGCAGCTTTGACGGAATCTCTGGGGCCAACGTCCTGACTTTC. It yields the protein CASSFDGISGANVLTF.

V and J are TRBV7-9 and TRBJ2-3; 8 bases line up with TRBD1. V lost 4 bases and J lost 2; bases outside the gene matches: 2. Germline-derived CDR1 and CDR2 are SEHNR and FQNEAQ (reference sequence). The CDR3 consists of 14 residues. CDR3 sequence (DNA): TGTGCCAGCAGCTCGACAGGGGCCACAGATACGCAGTATTTT. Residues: CASSSTGATDTQYF.

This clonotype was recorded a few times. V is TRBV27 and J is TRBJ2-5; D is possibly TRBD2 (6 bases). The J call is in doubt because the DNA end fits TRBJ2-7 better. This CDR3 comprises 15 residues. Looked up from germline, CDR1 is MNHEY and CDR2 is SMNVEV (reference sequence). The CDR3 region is CASSLSFSGLYEQYF. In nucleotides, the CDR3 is TGTGCCAGCAGTTTATCGTTTAGCGGCCTATACGAGCAGTACTTC.

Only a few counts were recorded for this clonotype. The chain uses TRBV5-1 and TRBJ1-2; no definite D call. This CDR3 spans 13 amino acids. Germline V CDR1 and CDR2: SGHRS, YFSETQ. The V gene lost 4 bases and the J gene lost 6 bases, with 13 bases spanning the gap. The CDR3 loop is CASSIDNQHGYTF. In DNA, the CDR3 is TGCGCCAGCAGCATCGACAATCAACATGGCTACACCTTC.

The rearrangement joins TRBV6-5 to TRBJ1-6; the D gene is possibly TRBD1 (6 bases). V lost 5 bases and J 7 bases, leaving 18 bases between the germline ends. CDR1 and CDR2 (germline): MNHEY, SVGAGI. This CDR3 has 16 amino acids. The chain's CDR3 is CASSTGDILGNSPLHF. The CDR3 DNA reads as TGTGCCAGCAGTACTGGGGACATTCTAGGAAATTCACCCCTCCACTTT.

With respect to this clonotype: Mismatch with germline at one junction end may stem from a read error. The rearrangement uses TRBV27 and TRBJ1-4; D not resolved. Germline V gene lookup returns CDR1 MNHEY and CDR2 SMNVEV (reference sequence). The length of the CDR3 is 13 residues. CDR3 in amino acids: CASSLLPREKLFF. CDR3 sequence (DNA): TGTGCCAGCAGCCTCTTACCGCGTGAAAAGCTGTTTTTT.

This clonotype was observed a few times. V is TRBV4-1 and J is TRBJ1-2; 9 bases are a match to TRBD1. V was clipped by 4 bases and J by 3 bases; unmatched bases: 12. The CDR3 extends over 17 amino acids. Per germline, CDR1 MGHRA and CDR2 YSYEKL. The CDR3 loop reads CASSPSSGQGSDYGYTF. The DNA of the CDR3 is TGCGCCAGCAGCCCCTCATCGGGACAGGGATCCGACTATGGCTACACCTTC.

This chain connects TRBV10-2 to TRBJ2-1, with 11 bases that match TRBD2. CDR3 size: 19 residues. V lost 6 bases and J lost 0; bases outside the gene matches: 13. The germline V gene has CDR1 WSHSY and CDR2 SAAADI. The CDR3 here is CASSPRGLADPSSYNEQFF. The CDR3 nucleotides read TGCGCCAGCAGCCCTCGGGGACTAGCGGATCCAAGCTCCTACAATGAGCAGTTCTTC.

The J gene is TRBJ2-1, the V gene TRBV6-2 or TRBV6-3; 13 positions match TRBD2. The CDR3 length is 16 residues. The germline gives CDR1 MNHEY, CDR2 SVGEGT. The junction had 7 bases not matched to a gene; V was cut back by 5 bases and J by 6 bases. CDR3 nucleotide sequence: TGTGCCAGCAGTGCCTGGACTAGCGGGGGTAGCAATGAGCAGTTCTTC. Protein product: CASSAWTSGGSNEQFF.

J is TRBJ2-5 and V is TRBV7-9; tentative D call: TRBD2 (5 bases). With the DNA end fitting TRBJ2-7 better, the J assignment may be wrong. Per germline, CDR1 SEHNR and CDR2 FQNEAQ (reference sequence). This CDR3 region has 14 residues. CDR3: CASSFDGSADEQYF. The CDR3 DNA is TGTGCCAGCAGCTTTGATGGATCAGCGGACGAGCAGTACTTC.

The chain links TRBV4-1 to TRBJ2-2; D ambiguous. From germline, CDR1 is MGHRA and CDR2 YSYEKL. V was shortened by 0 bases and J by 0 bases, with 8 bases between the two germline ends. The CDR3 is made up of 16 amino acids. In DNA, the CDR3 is TGCGCCAGCAGCCAAGATCATGGGGCGAACACCGGGGAGCTGTTTTTT. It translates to CASSQDHGANTGELFF.

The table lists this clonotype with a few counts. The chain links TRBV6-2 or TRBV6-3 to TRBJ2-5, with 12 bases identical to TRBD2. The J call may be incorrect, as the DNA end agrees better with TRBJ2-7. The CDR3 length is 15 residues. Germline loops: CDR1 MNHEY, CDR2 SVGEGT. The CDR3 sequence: CASSATSGRPYEQYF. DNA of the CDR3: TGTGCCAGCAGCGCAACTAGCGGGAGGCCCTACGAGCAGTACTTC.

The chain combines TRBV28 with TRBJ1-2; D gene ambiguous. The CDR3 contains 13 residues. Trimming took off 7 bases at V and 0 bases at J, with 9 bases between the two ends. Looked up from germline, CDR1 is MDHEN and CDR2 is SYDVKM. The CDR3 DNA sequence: TGTGCCAGCACCCTGTATCCTAACTATGGCTACACCTTC. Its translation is CASTLYPNYGYTF.

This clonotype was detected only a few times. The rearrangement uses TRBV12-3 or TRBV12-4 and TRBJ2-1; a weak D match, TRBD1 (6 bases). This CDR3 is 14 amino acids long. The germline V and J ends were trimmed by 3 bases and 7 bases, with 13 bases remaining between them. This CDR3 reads CASSFFGRGNEQFF. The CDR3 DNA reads TGTGCCAGCAGTTTTTTCGGCAGGGGTAATGAGCAGTTCTTC.

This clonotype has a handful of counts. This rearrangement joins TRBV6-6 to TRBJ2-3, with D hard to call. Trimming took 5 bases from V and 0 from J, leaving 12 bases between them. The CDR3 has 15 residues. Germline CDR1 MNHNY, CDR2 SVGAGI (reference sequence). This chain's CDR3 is CASSDRLGSTDTQYF. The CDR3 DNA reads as TGTGCCAGCAGTGACCGACTGGGTAGCACAGATACGCAGTATTTT.

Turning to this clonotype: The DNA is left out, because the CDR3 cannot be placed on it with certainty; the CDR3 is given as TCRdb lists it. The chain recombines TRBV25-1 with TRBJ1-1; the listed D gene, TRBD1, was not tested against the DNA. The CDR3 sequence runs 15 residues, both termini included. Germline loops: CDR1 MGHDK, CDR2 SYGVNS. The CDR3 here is CASTSDRTMNTEAFF.

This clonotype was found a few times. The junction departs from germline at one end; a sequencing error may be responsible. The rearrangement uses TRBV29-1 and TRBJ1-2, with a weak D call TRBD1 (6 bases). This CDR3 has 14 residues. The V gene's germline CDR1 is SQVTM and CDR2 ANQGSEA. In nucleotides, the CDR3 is TGCAGCGTCGAAGATATAGGCAGGGGCTATGGCTACACCTTC. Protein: CSVEDIGRGYGYTF.

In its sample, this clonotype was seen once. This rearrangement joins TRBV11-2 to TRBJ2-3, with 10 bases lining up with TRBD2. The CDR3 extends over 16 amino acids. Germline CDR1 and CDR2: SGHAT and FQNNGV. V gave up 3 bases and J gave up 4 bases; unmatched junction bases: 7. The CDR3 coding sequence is TGTGCCAGCAGCTTCAACCTAGCGGGAGTAGCAGATACGCAGTATTTT. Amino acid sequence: CASSFNLAGVADTQYF.

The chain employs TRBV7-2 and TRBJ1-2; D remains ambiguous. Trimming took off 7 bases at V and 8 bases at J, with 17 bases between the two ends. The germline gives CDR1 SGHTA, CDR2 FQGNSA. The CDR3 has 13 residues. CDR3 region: CASTLDGFWGYTF. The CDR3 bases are TGTGCCAGCACTTTAGACGGGTTCTGGGGCTACACCTTC.

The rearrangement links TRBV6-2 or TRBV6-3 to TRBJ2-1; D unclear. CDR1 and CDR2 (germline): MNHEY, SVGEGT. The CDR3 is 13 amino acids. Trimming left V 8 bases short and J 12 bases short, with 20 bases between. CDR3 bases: TGTGCCAGCCGACGGACCCTGCTACAATGGCAGTTCTTC. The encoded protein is CASRRTLLQWQFF.

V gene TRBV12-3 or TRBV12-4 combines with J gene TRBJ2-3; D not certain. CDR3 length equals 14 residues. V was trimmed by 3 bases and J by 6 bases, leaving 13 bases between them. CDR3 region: CASSFGTRADTQYF. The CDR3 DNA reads TGTGCCAGCAGTTTCGGCACAAGGGCGGATACGCAGTATTTT.

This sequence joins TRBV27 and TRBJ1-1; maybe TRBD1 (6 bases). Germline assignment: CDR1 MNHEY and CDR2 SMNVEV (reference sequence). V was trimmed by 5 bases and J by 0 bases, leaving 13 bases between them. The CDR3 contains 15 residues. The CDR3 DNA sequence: TGTGCCAGCAGTCCGACAGGTATTCTGAACACTGAAGCTTTCTTT. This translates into CASSPTGILNTEAFF.

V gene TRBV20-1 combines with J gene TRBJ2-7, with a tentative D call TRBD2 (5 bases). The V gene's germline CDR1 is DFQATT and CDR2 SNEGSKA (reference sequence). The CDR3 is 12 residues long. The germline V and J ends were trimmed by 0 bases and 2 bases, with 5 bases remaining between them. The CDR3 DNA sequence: TGCAGTGCTAGAGAACTAGCCTACGAGCAGTACTTC. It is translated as CSARELAYEQYF.

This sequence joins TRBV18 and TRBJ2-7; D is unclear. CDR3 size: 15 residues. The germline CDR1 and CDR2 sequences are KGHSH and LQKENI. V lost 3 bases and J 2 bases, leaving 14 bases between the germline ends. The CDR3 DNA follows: TGTGCCAGCTCACCGTCCCCCTTAGCAGCCTACGAGCAGTACTTC. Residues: CASSPSPLAAYEQYF.

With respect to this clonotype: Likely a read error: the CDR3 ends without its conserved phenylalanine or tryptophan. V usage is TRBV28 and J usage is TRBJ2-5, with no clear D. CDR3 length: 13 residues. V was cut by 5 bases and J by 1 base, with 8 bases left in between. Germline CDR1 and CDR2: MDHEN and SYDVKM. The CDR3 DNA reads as TGTGCCAGCAGTCCTGGTGGCCAAGAGACCCAGTACTCC. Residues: CASSPGGQETQYS.

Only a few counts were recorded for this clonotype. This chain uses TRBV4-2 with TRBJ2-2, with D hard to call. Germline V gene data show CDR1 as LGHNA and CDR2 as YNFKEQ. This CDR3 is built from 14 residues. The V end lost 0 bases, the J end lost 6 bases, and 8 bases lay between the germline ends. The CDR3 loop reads CASSQEPGPGELFF. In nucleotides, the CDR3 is TGTGCCAGCAGCCAAGAACCGGGCCCCGGGGAGCTGTTTTTT.